The next 6 T cell receptor beta chains were all read from a single sample in a study of blood T cell repertoires in COVID-19. The table came from immunoSEQ multiplex PCR; TCRdb's copy has only in-frame clones and leaves some out. The sample carries approximately 480,000 clones, roughly 87% recorded once. Specimen: peripheral blood. These receptors were obtained from a man aged 18 to 35 with COVID-19, enrolled during active disease.

The chain joins TRBV11-3 to TRBJ2-7; D is perhaps TRBD2 (6 bases). The CDR3 is 14 residues long. Trimming took off 0 bases at V and 2 bases at J, with 8 bases between the two ends. Germline CDR1 and CDR2: SGHNT and YENEEA. The CDR3 DNA is TGTGCCAGCAGCTTAGAAGCGGGTCCCTACGAGCAGTACTTC. Translation gives CASSLEAGPYEQYF.

This chain connects TRBV9 to TRBJ1-4; D might be TRBD1 (5 bases). The CDR3 has 13 amino acids. The ends were cut back, 7 bases at V and 6 bases at J, with 13 bases in the middle. The germline CDR1 and CDR2 sequences are SGDLS and YYNGEE. CDR3 region: CASSAGRDEKLFF. The CDR3 nucleotides read TGTGCCAGCTCGGCAGGGAGGGATGAAAAACTGTTTTTT.

V and J are TRBV13 and TRBJ1-1, with TRBD1 as a possible D gene (5 bases). Germline V gives CDR1 PRHDT, CDR2 FYEKMQ (reference sequence). Trimming removed 4 bases from V and 1 base from J, with 10 bases in between. The CDR3 has 14 amino acids. The CDR3 spells CASSSSTANTEAFF. CDR3 nucleotide sequence: TGTGCCAGCAGCTCGTCGACAGCGAACACTGAAGCTTTCTTT.

V is TRBV7-8 and J is TRBJ2-7; D may be TRBD1 (5 bases). CDR3 length: 14 amino acids. Trimming stripped 5 bases from V and 0 bases from J, with 11 bases between. Germline V lookup: CDR1 SGHVS, CDR2 FQNEAQ. The CDR3 sequence is CASSSQTASYEQYF. The CDR3 DNA is TGTGCCAGCAGCAGTCAGACAGCCTCCTACGAGCAGTACTTC.

The chain uses TRBV5-8 and TRBJ2-2, with 13 bases fitting TRBD2. Losses at the gene ends were 2 bases for V and 4 bases for J; bases not matched to a gene: 2. In germline, CDR1 is SGHTS, CDR2 YDEGEE. This CDR3 comprises 16 residues. The CDR3 protein is CASSFGTSGTTGELFF. The CDR3 DNA reads TGTGCCAGCAGCTTCGGGACTAGCGGGACCACCGGGGAGCTGTTTTTT.

J is TRBJ1-1 and V is TRBV6-5, with a possible D match to TRBD1 (6 bases). CDR1 and CDR2 from the germline V gene are MNHEY and SVGAGI. Deletions cut 0 bases from V and 1 base from J, with 12 bases between. The CDR3 extends over 16 amino acids. The CDR3 nucleotides are TGTGCCAGCAGTTACTCGACCTACAGGGCGAACACTGAAGCTTTCTTT. Encoded protein: CASSYSTYRANTEAFF.